This passage covers 26 T cell receptor beta chains from one sample sequenced in a study of blood T cell repertoires in COVID-19. This table comes from immunoSEQ multiplex PCR, and its TCRdb copy is limited to in-frame clones, with some not included. The sample consists of 150,000 or so clones, around four fifths of them appearing once. Input material: peripheral blood. Receptors originate from a man between 70 and 80 years old who had recovered from COVID-19.

V usage is TRBV5-6 and J usage is TRBJ2-7; 10 bases are shared with TRBD1. This CDR3 spans 16 amino acids. The ends lost 4 bases at V and 4 bases at J; junction bases unmatched: 11. CDR1 and CDR2 (germline): SGHDT, YYEEEE. As DNA, the CDR3 is TGTGCCAGCAGCAGAGCGACAGGGGGCAGGTTTTACGAGCAGTACTTC. Protein: CASSRATGGRFYEQYF.

The chain uses TRBV14 and TRBJ2-2, with 7 positions matching TRBD2. CDR3 size: 17 residues. With 3 bases clipped from V and 4 bases from J, the junction kept 11 bases outside the gene matches. The V gene's germline CDR1 is SGHDN and CDR2 FVKESK. In DNA, the CDR3 is TGTGCCAGCAGCCATCCGCCGTCTAGCGGAGTCACCGGGGAGCTGTTTTTT. Translation: CASSHPPSSGVTGELFF.

This chain's CDR3 is CASSSGTGNEKLFF. The CDR3 nucleotides are TGTGCCAGCAGCTCTGGGACAGGGAATGAAAAACTGTTTTTT. V gene TRBV7-9 combines with J gene TRBJ1-4, with 9 positions matching TRBD1. CDR1 and CDR2 (germline): SEHNR, FQNEAQ (reference sequence). The CDR3 runs 14 residues. With 4 bases clipped from V and 5 bases from J, the junction kept 2 bases outside the gene matches.

This chain links TRBV19 with TRBJ1-6, with TRBD1 matching over 7 bases. Trimming cost V 8 bases and J 5 bases; bases outside gene matches: 3. The length of the CDR3 is 13 residues. The germline gives CDR1 LNHDA, CDR2 SQIVND (reference sequence). The CDR3 sequence: CASGTVDNSPLHF. CDR3 nucleotides: TGTGCCAGTGGGACAGTGGATAATTCACCCCTCCACTTT.

The chain uses TRBV3-1 (or the pseudogene TRBV3-2) and TRBJ2-7, with 8 bases fitting TRBD2. Germline CDR1 and CDR2: LGHDT and YNNKEL (reference sequence). This CDR3 contains 15 residues. The trim removed 3 bases at V and 2 bases at J, leaving 6 bases unmatched. This chain's CDR3 is CASSHTAGVPYEQYF. DNA of the CDR3: TGTGCCAGCAGCCACACAGCGGGAGTTCCCTACGAGCAGTACTTC.

The chain links TRBV5-1 to TRBJ2-5, with TRBD2 matching over 7 bases. Germline trimming cut 1 base from V and 7 bases from J; bases unmatched to any gene: 10. This CDR3 is 15 amino acids long. Germline values: CDR1 SGHRS, CDR2 YFSETQ. The CDR3 DNA reads TGCGCCAGCAGCTTGAGGTCTCTAGCGGAGGGGACCCAGTACTTC. Protein product: CASSLRSLAEGTQYF. Variable domain in full (rest from reference TRBV5-1 and TRBJ2-5): KAGVTQTPRYLIKTRGQQVTLSCSPISGHRSVSWYQQTPGQGLQFLFEYFSETQRNKGNFPGRFSGRQFSNSRSEMNVSTLELGDSALYLCASSLRSLAEGTQYFGPGTRLLVL.

This clone was seen a handful of times. The chain couples TRBV19 to TRBJ1-1; D is undetermined. Germline CDR1 and CDR2: LNHDA and SQIVND (reference sequence). The ends were cut back, 1 base at V and 6 bases at J, with 9 bases in the middle. This CDR3 has 13 residues. The CDR3, as DNA: TGTGCCAGTAGTATAGTTACAGAAGCTGAAGCTTTCTTT. Translated: CASSIVTEAEAFF.

This CDR3 is CASSPGQGTSYEQYF. DNA of the CDR3: TGTGCCAGCTCACCAGGCCAGGGGACCTCCTACGAGCAGTACTTC. The V and J genes are TRBV18 and TRBJ2-7; TRBD1 is a possible D gene (6 bases). This CDR3 spans 15 amino acids. The germline gives CDR1 KGHSH, CDR2 LQKENI. V lost 2 bases and J lost 0, with 11 bases in between. Full variable domain (missing parts from reference TRBV18 and TRBJ2-7): NAGVMQNPRHLVRRRGQEARLRCSPMKGHSHVYWYRQLPEEGLKFMVYLQKENIIDESGMPKERFSAEFPKEGPSILRIQQVVRGDSAAYFCASSPGQGTSYEQYFGPGTRLTVT.

The rearrangement uses TRBV11-2 and TRBJ1-6; 7 positions match TRBD1. The V gene end was trimmed by 5 bases and the J gene end by 11 bases; junction bases not matched to a gene: 12. Per germline, CDR1 SGHAT and CDR2 FQNNGV. This CDR3 is built from 15 residues. The CDR3 loop is CASSPGGTAQTPLHF. In DNA, the CDR3 is TGTGCCAGCAGCCCAGGGGGGACAGCACAAACACCCCTCCACTTT.

This clone was seen just once. The chain couples TRBV5-1 to TRBJ2-4; D is perhaps TRBD1 (5 bases). CDR1 SGHRS and CDR2 YFSETQ come from the germline V gene. There are 14 residues in the CDR3. Trimming removed 0 bases at V and 7 bases at J, with 11 bases between. CDR3 protein: CASSLESGLNIQYF. The DNA of the CDR3 is TGCGCCAGCAGCTTGGAGTCAGGGTTGAACATTCAGTACTTC.

The chain links TRBV10-3 to TRBJ1-2, with D possibly being TRBD1 (5 bases). This CDR3 has 15 residues. V shed 4 bases and J shed 12 bases, with 24 bases lying between them. CDR1 is ENHRY, CDR2 SYGVKD, per germline. The CDR3 sequence is CAISAPRGDTLLHTF. The DNA for the CDR3 is TGTGCCATCAGTGCCCCAAGGGGCGATACCCTCTTGCACACCTTC.

The chain is built from TRBV19 and TRBJ1-5; D is undetermined. Germline-derived CDR1 and CDR2 are LNHDA and SQIVND (reference sequence). The CDR3 length is 13 residues. V was shortened by 5 bases and J by 7 bases, with 12 bases between the two germline ends. The CDR3 DNA reads TGTGCCAGTAGTTTCCAGGATGAGCAGCCCCAGCATTTT. Protein sequence: CASSFQDEQPQHF.

This clone is medium-sized in the sample. The genes are TRBV14 and TRBJ2-1; D is perhaps TRBD1 (6 bases). This CDR3 is built from 15 residues. Germline V lookup: CDR1 SGHDN, CDR2 FVKESK. Trimming removed 1 base at V and 6 bases at J, with 13 bases between. Written as DNA, the CDR3 is TGTGCCAGCAGCCAAGTTACAGGGAGAGGCAATGAGCAGTTCTTC. Protein sequence: CASSQVTGRGNEQFF.

The chain joins TRBV7-3 to TRBJ1-2; a possible D gene is TRBD1 (5 bases). Germline V gene lookup returns CDR1 SGHTA and CDR2 FQGTGA. V was shortened by 5 bases and J by 3 bases, with 13 bases between the two germline ends. The CDR3 is made up of 14 amino acids. The chain's CDR3 is CASSATGTDYGYTF. The CDR3 nucleotides read TGTGCCAGCAGCGCCACAGGTACCGACTATGGCTACACCTTC.

This sequence joins TRBV12-5 and TRBJ1-5; TRBD1 might be the D (5 bases). The V gene lost 10 bases and the J gene lost 6 bases, with 19 bases spanning the gap. Germline loops: CDR1 LGHNT, CDR2 FRNRAP. CDR3 length: 14 amino acids. In DNA form, the CDR3 reads TGTGCTACCTCCACGGGGGACGAGGGTCAGCCCCAGCATTTT. Encoded protein: CATSTGDEGQPQHF.

V is TRBV7-3 and J is TRBJ2-2; 9 positions match TRBD1. J was trimmed by 5 bases and V by 4 bases; bases with no gene match: 5. There are 15 residues in the CDR3. Germline values: CDR1 SGHTA, CDR2 FQGTGA. CDR3 in DNA: TGTGCCAGCAGCTCCTCGACAGGGGGGACCGGGGAGCTGTTTTTT. Translation: CASSSSTGGTGELFF.

This rearrangement joins TRBV10-3 to TRBJ2-7; 15 nucleotides match TRBD2. CDR3 length equals 16 residues. Losses at the gene ends were 2 bases for V and 4 bases for J; bases not matched to a gene: 3. Germline assignment: CDR1 ENHRY and CDR2 SYGVKD. CDR3 in DNA: TGTGCCATCAGTGAGCCCGGGACTAGCGGGAGGTACGAGCAGTACTTC. As protein: CAISEPGTSGRYEQYF.

The rearrangement links TRBV24-1 to TRBJ1-5, with 10 bases identical to TRBD1. Germline values: CDR1 KGHDR, CDR2 SFDVKD. There are 15 residues in the CDR3. V lost 6 bases and J lost 5; bases outside the gene matches: 6. CDR3 DNA sequence: TGTGCCACCAGTACCGCCGGACAGGGGGATCAGCCCCAGCATTTT. Translation: CATSTAGQGDQPQHF.

The V call is TRBV29-1, the J call TRBJ1-2, with 9 bases identical to TRBD1. Germline loops: CDR1 SQVTM, CDR2 ANQGSEA. Unmatched junction bases numbered 5, after V lost 3 bases and J lost 3 bases. The CDR3 sequence is 14 residues long. The CDR3 loop is CSVDARTGDYGYTF. CDR3 coding DNA: TGCAGCGTTGACGCTCGGACAGGGGACTATGGCTACACCTTC.

V gene TRBV11-2 combines with J gene TRBJ2-7, with 7 bases matching TRBD2. V shed 6 bases, J shed 1 base, and the junction held 3 bases outside the gene matches. The CDR3 totals 13 residues. CDR1 and CDR2 from the germline V gene are SGHAT and FQNNGV. The CDR3 sequence: CASRGRESYEQYF. The DNA for the CDR3 is TGTGCCAGCAGGGGGCGGGAGTCCTACGAGCAGTACTTC.

Only one count was recorded for this clone. The chain recombines TRBV29-1 with TRBJ2-7, with TRBD2 as a possible D gene (5 bases). With 6 bases removed from V and 2 bases from J, the gap between germline ends came to 11 bases. Germline V gene sequence: CDR1 SQVTM, CDR2 ANQGSEA. The CDR3 loop spans 12 amino acids. CDR3 in amino acids: CSVGRETYEQYF. The CDR3 DNA reads TGCAGCGTAGGAAGGGAGACCTACGAGCAGTACTTC.

The sample holds one count of this clone. The chain combines TRBV11-2 with TRBJ2-5; 7 positions match TRBD1. The CDR3 sequence is 15 residues long. V lost 1 base and J lost 2; bases outside the gene matches: 4. Germline CDR1 and CDR2: SGHAT and FQNNGV. CDR3 DNA: TGTGCCAGCAGCTTAGGCCCAGGGGGACAAGAGACCCAGTACTTC. It codes for CASSLGPGGQETQYF.

This clone was observed a single time. This chain's CDR3 is CASSLEVGFNYEQYF. The CDR3 coding sequence is TGTGCCAGCAGCTTAGAGGTGGGCTTCAACTACGAGCAGTACTTC. The J gene is TRBJ2-7, the V gene TRBV7-2; D unclear. Trimming removed 1 base from V and 3 bases from J, with 13 bases in between. CDR3 length equals 15 residues. Germline CDR1 and CDR2: SGHTA and FQGNSA. Together with reference TRBV7-2 and TRBJ2-7, the CDR3 gives the full variable domain: GAGVSQSPSNKVTEKGKDVELRCDPISGHTALYWYRQSLGQGLEFLIYFQGNSAPDKSGLPSDRFSAERTGGSVSTLTIQRTQQEDSAVYLCASSLEVGFNYEQYFGPGTRLTVT.

The chain is built from TRBV7-2 and TRBJ2-5; 8 bases are shared with TRBD2. CDR1 SGHTA and CDR2 FQGNSA come from the germline V gene. The CDR3 consists of 17 residues. V lost 2 bases and J lost 7; bases outside the gene matches: 15. CDR3 in amino acids: CASSLPPISGDPRTQYF. The DNA of the CDR3 is TGTGCCAGCAGCTTACCTCCAATTAGCGGGGACCCAAGGACCCAGTACTTC.

This clone was seen ten or more times. CDR3 sequence (DNA): TGTGCCAGCAGTCTCCGGAGGACTGAAGCTTTCTTT. This codes for CASSLRRTEAFF. The chain couples TRBV12-3 or TRBV12-4 to TRBJ1-1, with D uncertain. V shed 5 bases and J shed 5 bases, with 9 bases lying between them. The CDR3 totals 12 residues.

The rearrangement joins TRBV3-1 (or the pseudogene TRBV3-2) to TRBJ1-6; 7 bases agree with TRBD1. Per the germline V gene, CDR1 is LGHDT and CDR2 is YNNKEL (reference sequence). Trimming cost V 6 bases and J 8 bases; bases outside gene matches: 10. The CDR3 consists of 15 residues. This CDR3 reads CASSFREQGYSPLHF. The CDR3 DNA reads TGTGCCAGCAGTTTCAGAGAACAGGGGTATTCACCCCTCCACTTT.